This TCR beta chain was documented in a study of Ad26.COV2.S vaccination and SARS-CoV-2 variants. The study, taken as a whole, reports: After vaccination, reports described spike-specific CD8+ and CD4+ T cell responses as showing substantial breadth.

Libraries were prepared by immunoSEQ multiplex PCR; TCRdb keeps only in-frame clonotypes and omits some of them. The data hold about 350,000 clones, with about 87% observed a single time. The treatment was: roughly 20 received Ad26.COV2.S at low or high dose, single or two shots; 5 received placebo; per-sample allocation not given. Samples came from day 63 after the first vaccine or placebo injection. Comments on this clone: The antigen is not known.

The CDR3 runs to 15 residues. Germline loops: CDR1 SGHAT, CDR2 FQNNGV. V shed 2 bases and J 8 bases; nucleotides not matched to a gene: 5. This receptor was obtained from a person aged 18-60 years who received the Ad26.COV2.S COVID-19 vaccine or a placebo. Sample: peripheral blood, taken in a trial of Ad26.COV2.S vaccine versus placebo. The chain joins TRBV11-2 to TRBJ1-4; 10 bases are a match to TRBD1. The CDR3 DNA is TGTGCCAGCAGCTTACGACAGGGGGCACTCGAAAAACTGTTTTTT. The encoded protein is CASSLRQGALEKLFF.